Following are 11 T cell receptor beta chains from one sample sequenced in a study of OX40 agonist ivuxolimab in advanced cancers. The protocol used for the library was the immunoSEQ multiplex PCR assay. Entries here come from immuneACCESS through TCRdb and include only in-frame sequences with V and J called. Some clones fail to appear in such tables; in the studies checked, an unresolved V gene covers under half of the shortfall, and the cause of the remainder is unknown. Here the sample has approximately 88,000 clones; 70% to 90% occur a single time. 0.6% to 0.9% of the sample goes to the ten largest clones. The sequenced sample was CD4+ or CD8+ T cells sorted from blood, obtained in a trial of the OX40 agonist ivuxolimab. Every receptor here comes from an adult with an advanced solid tumor such as melanoma, head and neck, liver or kidney cancer.

The V call is TRBV9, the J call TRBJ2-2; D unresolved. Germline V gene data show CDR1 as SGDLS and CDR2 as YYNGEE. This CDR3 has 13 amino acids. The germline V and J ends were trimmed by 7 bases and 4 bases, with 11 bases remaining between them. The CDR3 coding sequence is TGTGCCAGCGAATTTCAGCTCACCGGGGAGCTGTTTTTT. Its protein is CASEFQLTGELFF.

The chain is built from TRBV6-1 and TRBJ1-5; D not certain. Germline assignment: CDR1 MNHNS and CDR2 SASEGT. V lost 6 bases and J 2 bases, leaving 5 bases between the germline ends. The CDR3 runs to 12 residues. Here the CDR3 reads CASRGGNQPQHF. The CDR3 nucleotides are TGTGCCAGCAGGGGCGGCAATCAGCCCCAGCATTTT.

The rearrangement links TRBV5-4 to TRBJ2-2; D remains unclear. This CDR3 has 13 residues. Germline V gene sequence: CDR1 SGHNT, CDR2 YYREEE (reference sequence). Trimming shortened V by 0 bases and J by 8 bases, and 8 bases separated the two germline ends. DNA of the CDR3: TGTGCCAGCAGCTTGGATTTCGGTGGGGAGCTGTTTTTT. Its protein product is CASSLDFGGELFF.

As to this clone: This sample also contains other DNA sequences that code for the same CDR3. The rearrangement links TRBV30 to TRBJ1-2; no clear D gene. Germline V gives CDR1 GTSNPN, CDR2 SVGIG (reference sequence). Trimming pared 0 bases from V and 5 bases from J, leaving 10 bases between. The CDR3 has 13 amino acids. CDR3 nucleotide sequence: TGTGCCTGGAGTGTACTGTCGGGGTATGGCTACACCTTC. Translating it yields CAWSVLSGYGYTF.

The V and J genes are TRBV30 and TRBJ1-1; D not certain. CDR3 size: 14 residues. Germline V CDR1 and CDR2: GTSNPN, SVGIG (reference sequence). The V and J ends lost 8 bases and 1 base respectively, with 17 bases between them. DNA for the CDR3: TGTGCCCATGGGATCGGCAGACCGAACACTGAAGCTTTCTTT. Residues: CAHGIGRPNTEAFF.

The CDR3 sequence: CASSLSLDEQFF. The CDR3 DNA is TGTGCCAGCAGCTTAAGTCTGGATGAGCAGTTCTTC. The chain is built from TRBV7-2 and TRBJ2-1; no clear D gene. Trimming shortened V by 2 bases and J by 8 bases, and 7 bases separated the two germline ends. Germline loops: CDR1 SGHTA, CDR2 FQGNSA. The CDR3 contains 12 residues.

This rearrangement joins TRBV6-5 to TRBJ1-1; a possible D gene is TRBD1 (5 bases). V lost 5 bases and J 0 bases, leaving 7 bases between the germline ends. CDR1 is MNHEY, CDR2 SVGAGI, per germline. This CDR3 has 13 amino acids. The CDR3 region is CASSGQLNTEAFF. Here the CDR3 DNA reads TGTGCCAGCAGTGGACAATTGAACACTGAAGCTTTCTTT.

The J gene is TRBJ2-7, the V gene TRBV15; the match to TRBD2 covers 8 bases. The V and J ends lost 4 bases and 2 bases, in that order; junction bases with no gene match: 10. Per germline, CDR1 LNHNV and CDR2 YYDKDF (reference sequence). The CDR3 is 16 amino acids. The CDR3 DNA reads as TGTGCCACCAGCAAGCTCAGCGGGAGCCCTACCTACGAGCAGTACTTC. Translating it yields CATSKLSGSPTYEQYF. Together with reference TRBV15 and TRBJ2-7, the CDR3 gives the full variable domain: DAMVIQNPRYQVTQFGKPVTLSCSQTLNHNVMYWYQQKSSQAPKLLFHYYDKDFNNEADTPDNFQSRRPNTSFCFLDIRSPGLGDTAMYLCATSKLSGSPTYEQYFGPGTRLTVT.

About this clone itself: The junction shows a germline mismatch at one end, possibly a read error. The same CDR3 also results from other DNA sequences found in this sample. This chain uses TRBV18 with TRBJ1-3; no firm D call. Germline V lookup: CDR1 KGHSH, CDR2 LQKENI. The length of the CDR3 is 14 residues. The chain's CDR3 is CASSPAISGNTIYF. In nucleotides, the CDR3 is TGTGCTAGCTCCCCAGCAATCTCTGGAAACACCATATATTTT.

The rearrangement uses TRBV6-5 and TRBJ1-1, with D uncertain. Deletions cut 0 bases from V and 3 bases from J, with 11 bases between. The CDR3 sequence is 15 residues long. In germline, CDR1 is MNHEY, CDR2 SVGAGI. The CDR3 loop reads CASSYSGSRDTEAFF. CDR3 sequence (DNA): TGTGCCAGCAGTTACTCCGGATCCCGGGACACTGAAGCTTTCTTT.

The chain couples TRBV5-1 to TRBJ2-1; 11 bases are a match to TRBD2. The CDR3 is 15 residues long. In germline, CDR1 is SGHRS, CDR2 YFSETQ. The V segment lost 3 bases and the J segment 7 bases; nucleotides outside the gene matches: 6. This chain's CDR3 is CASSSTSGIENEQFF. In DNA, the CDR3 is TGCGCCAGCAGCTCGACTAGCGGGATAGAGAATGAGCAGTTCTTC.